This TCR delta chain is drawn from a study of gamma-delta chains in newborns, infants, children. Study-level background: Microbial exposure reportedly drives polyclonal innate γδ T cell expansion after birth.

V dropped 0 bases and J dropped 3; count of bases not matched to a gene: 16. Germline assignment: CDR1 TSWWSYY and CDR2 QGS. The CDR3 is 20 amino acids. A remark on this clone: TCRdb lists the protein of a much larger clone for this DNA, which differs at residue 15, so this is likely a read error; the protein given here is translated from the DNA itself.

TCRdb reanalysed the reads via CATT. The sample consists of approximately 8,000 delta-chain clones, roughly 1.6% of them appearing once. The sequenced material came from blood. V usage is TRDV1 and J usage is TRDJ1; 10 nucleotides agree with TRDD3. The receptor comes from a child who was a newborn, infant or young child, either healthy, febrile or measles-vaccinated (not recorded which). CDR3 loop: CALGELGSRSGGIRADKLIF. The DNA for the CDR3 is TGTGCTCTTGGGGAACTTGGATCCCGTTCCGGGGGGATACGTGCCGATAAACTCATCTTT.